What follows are 25 T cell receptor beta chains derived from one specimen sequenced in a study of shared clonotypes between healthy human individuals. Clones were read by immunoSEQ multiplex PCR, and TCRdb kept only the in-frame ones, dropping some. The sample shows roughly 2.6 million clones, over 85% of them seen only once. The sequenced sample consisted of naive CD4+ T cells sorted from blood. As for subset: CD45RA+ positively selected. The origin of the receptors is a man younger than 35 in good health.

The chain recombines TRBV4-3 with TRBJ1-2; D not resolved. This CDR3 is built from 14 residues. V was pared by 5 bases and J by 2 bases, with 12 bases between. CDR1 is LGHNA and CDR2 is YSLEER in the germline V gene. CDR3 in DNA: TGCGCCAGCAGCTTGGACGCAGAAAACTATGGCTACACCTTC. Its protein is CASSLDAENYGYTF.

The rearrangement uses TRBV30 and TRBJ1-1; D remains ambiguous. CDR1 is GTSNPN and CDR2 is SVGIG in the germline V gene (reference sequence). V dropped 2 bases and J dropped 8 bases, with 12 bases sitting between them. There are 12 residues in the CDR3. CDR3 residues: CAWSFQFFEAFF. The CDR3 DNA reads as TGTGCCTGGAGTTTCCAGTTCTTCGAAGCTTTCTTT.

The rearrangement uses TRBV2 and TRBJ1-5; 7 nucleotides match TRBD1. Germline values: CDR1 SNHLY, CDR2 FYNNEI. V trimming: 6 bases; J trimming: 1 base; junction bases outside the gene matches: 9. This CDR3 comprises 16 residues. The CDR3 DNA follows: TGTGCCAGCAGGGAGAATACAGGGGTGAGCAATCAGCCCCAGCATTTT. Translating it yields CASRENTGVSNQPQHF.

The genes are TRBV7-6 and TRBJ2-5, with 8 nucleotides matching TRBD2. In germline, CDR1 is SGHVS, CDR2 FNYEAQ. Trimming cost V 1 base and J 5 bases; bases outside gene matches: 6. The CDR3 runs 15 residues. The CDR3 sequence: CASSLGAGDWETQYF. The CDR3 nucleotides are TGTGCCAGCAGCTTAGGAGCGGGGGATTGGGAGACCCAGTACTTC.

The rearrangement joins TRBV6-1 to TRBJ2-7; 8 bases line up with TRBD1. The V gene's germline CDR1 is MNHNS and CDR2 SASEGT. Trimming removed 6 bases from V and 7 bases from J; junction bases left unmatched: 11. This CDR3 has 14 residues. The chain's CDR3 is CASSDIRTGREQYF. The CDR3 DNA reads TGTGCCAGCAGCGACATAAGGACAGGGCGGGAGCAGTACTTC.

On this clone itself: This specimen includes other DNA sequences encoding the same CDR3. The chain joins TRBV5-1 to TRBJ2-1; 13 bases agree with TRBD2. Per germline, CDR1 SGHRS and CDR2 YFSETQ. The J segment lost 7 bases and the V segment lost 4 bases, leaving 5 bases of the junction unmatched. This CDR3 spans 15 amino acids. The CDR3 is CASSPGTSGTNEQFF. CDR3 in DNA: TGCGCCAGCAGCCCAGGGACTAGCGGGACTAATGAGCAGTTCTTC.

The J gene is TRBJ2-2, the V gene TRBV4-2, with 8 bases identical to TRBD2. Germline CDR1 LGHNA, CDR2 YNFKEQ. The CDR3 totals 17 residues. Trimming cost V 0 bases and J 3 bases; bases outside gene matches: 6. The CDR3 DNA sequence: TGTGCCAGCAGCCAAGAGTTCAGCGGGGGACACACCGGGGAGCTGTTTTTT. Encoded protein: CASSQEFSGGHTGELFF.

The V gene is TRBV10-1, the J gene TRBJ1-1; D remains ambiguous. V lost 6 bases and J lost 1, with 9 bases in between. Germline V lookup: CDR1 WNHNN, CDR2 SYGVQD (reference sequence). The CDR3 spans 13 residues. CDR3 protein: CASRKTANTEAFF. The CDR3 DNA is TGCGCCAGCAGGAAAACAGCGAACACTGAAGCTTTCTTT.

On this clone itself: Different DNA sequences within this sample yield the same CDR3. The rearrangement uses TRBV9 and TRBJ2-5; 9 bases map to TRBD1. Trimming removed 0 bases from V and 4 bases from J; junction bases left unmatched: 4. CDR1 SGDLS and CDR2 YYNGEE come from the germline V gene. CDR3 size: 15 residues. DNA of the CDR3: TGTGCCAGCAGCGTAGGTACAGGGGGCCTAGAGACCCAGTACTTC. Protein sequence: CASSVGTGGLETQYF.

A note on this clone: The identical CDR3 is also encoded by other nucleotide sequences in the sample. The V call is TRBV19, the J call TRBJ1-2; D gene ambiguous. V was clipped by 5 bases and J by 0 bases, with 10 bases between them. CDR3 length: 14 amino acids. Germline CDR1 LNHDA, CDR2 SQIVND (reference sequence). In nucleotides, the CDR3 is TGTGCCAGTAGTCCCAGCGGGGCTAACTATGGCTACACCTTC. This gives the protein CASSPSGANYGYTF.

The chain combines TRBV7-8 with TRBJ1-5; 7 nucleotides align to TRBD1. Germline V lookup: CDR1 SGHVS, CDR2 FQNEAQ. V was pared by 5 bases and J by 4 bases, with 14 bases of the junction left unmatched. The length of the CDR3 is 17 residues. CDR3 DNA sequence: TGTGCCAGCAGCCTCATGGAGAGGGGGCACCGGAATCAGCCCCAGCATTTT. Its translation: CASSLMERGHRNQPQHF.

The gene calls are TRBV10-3 and TRBJ2-5; D is unclear. The CDR3 extends over 12 amino acids. Germline CDR1 reads ENHRY; CDR2 reads SYGVKD. Trimming removed 6 bases from V and 1 base from J, with 6 bases in between. Here the CDR3 reads CAIRDTQETQYF. For the CDR3, the DNA is TGTGCCATCAGAGACACCCAAGAGACCCAGTACTTC.

V gene TRBV29-1 combines with J gene TRBJ2-1; no definite D call. V lost 6 bases to trimming and J lost 6 bases, with 15 bases between them. Germline CDR1 SQVTM, CDR2 ANQGSEA. The CDR3 covers 13 residues. The DNA for the CDR3 is TGCAGCGTGGCTCAGAGACTCACCAATGAGCAGTTCTTC. Translating gives CSVAQRLTNEQFF.

V gene TRBV11-2 combines with J gene TRBJ2-7, with D hard to call. The CDR3 runs to 14 residues. Germline CDR1 is SGHAT and CDR2 is FQNNGV. V was shortened by 1 base and J by 6 bases, with 13 bases between the two germline ends. CDR3 protein: CASSLAYSRLEQYF. The CDR3 DNA reads TGTGCCAGCAGCTTAGCCTACTCTCGACTCGAGCAGTACTTC. Using reference TRBV11-2 and TRBJ2-7 for the parts outside the CDR3, the full variable domain is EAGVAQSPRYKIIEKRQSVAFWCNPISGHATLYWYQQILGQGPKLLIQFQNNGVVDDSQLPKDRFSAERLKGVDSTLKIQPAKLEDSAVYLCASSLAYSRLEQYFGPGTRLTVT.

The rearrangement uses TRBV10-1 and TRBJ1-6, with D unclear. This CDR3 has 17 amino acids. The ends were cut back, 8 bases at V and 4 bases at J, with 21 bases in the middle. Germline V gene data show CDR1 as WNHNN and CDR2 as SYGVQD (reference sequence). DNA of the CDR3: TGCGCCAGCTTGCCCGTCGGAGGTAGATTATATAATTCACCCCTCCACTTT. Translating it yields CASLPVGGRLYNSPLHF.

J is TRBJ1-2 and V is TRBV6-4; D perhaps matches TRBD1 (5 bases). The V gene lost 6 bases and the J gene lost 6 bases, with 23 bases spanning the gap. Looked up from germline, CDR1 is MRHNA and CDR2 is SNTAGT. This CDR3 comprises 16 residues. CDR3: CASSLTPGGDFDGYTF. In DNA, the CDR3 is TGTGCCAGCAGCCTGACTCCCGGGGGGGATTTCGATGGCTACACCTTC.

V gene TRBV9 combines with J gene TRBJ2-7; D ambiguous. Trimming took 0 bases from V and 2 from J, leaving 9 bases between them. The CDR3 extends over 14 amino acids. Germline V gene data show CDR1 as SGDLS and CDR2 as YYNGEE. CDR3 residues: CASSVGTKPYEQYF. CDR3 nucleotides: TGTGCCAGCAGCGTAGGAACCAAACCCTACGAGCAGTACTTC.

The chain links TRBV19 to TRBJ1-5, with D hard to call. Trimming took off 3 bases at V and 3 bases at J, with 9 bases between the two ends. Germline V gene lookup returns CDR1 LNHDA and CDR2 SQIVND (reference sequence). The length of the CDR3 is 14 residues. For the CDR3, the DNA is TGTGCCAGTAGTATTATCGGCCTCAATCAGCCCCAGCATTTT. Protein: CASSIIGLNQPQHF.

V and J are TRBV18 and TRBJ1-1; D gene ambiguous. CDR3 length: 14 amino acids. In germline, CDR1 is KGHSH, CDR2 LQKENI. With 2 bases removed from V and 3 bases from J, the gap between germline ends came to 10 bases. The CDR3 DNA sequence: TGTGCCAGCTCACCAAACAAACGGGACACTGAAGCTTTCTTT. Its protein is CASSPNKRDTEAFF.

The chain couples TRBV18 to TRBJ1-1; D may be TRBD1 (6 bases). This CDR3 is built from 13 residues. Germline V gene lookup returns CDR1 KGHSH and CDR2 LQKENI. Trimming left V 3 bases short and J 3 bases short, with 8 bases between. The CDR3 here is CASSPRQDTEAFF. CDR3 nucleotide sequence: TGTGCCAGCTCACCGCGACAGGACACTGAAGCTTTCTTT.

The V call is TRBV11-1, the J call TRBJ1-1; D gene ambiguous. The CDR3 consists of 12 residues. Looked up from germline, CDR1 is SGHAT and CDR2 is FQDESV (reference sequence). With 6 bases removed from V and 3 bases from J, the gap between germline ends came to 8 bases. The CDR3 loop reads CASSSFYTEAFF. In DNA, the CDR3 is TGTGCCAGCAGTTCTTTCTACACTGAAGCTTTCTTT.

J is TRBJ1-2 and V is TRBV6-5, with 9 nucleotides matching TRBD1. V shed 2 bases, J shed 5 bases, and the junction held 3 bases outside the gene matches. Germline-derived CDR1 and CDR2 are MNHEY and SVGAGI. CDR3 length: 14 residues. The CDR3 here is CASSYDRGWYGYTF. CDR3 nucleotide sequence: TGTGCCAGCAGTTACGACAGGGGGTGGTATGGCTACACCTTC.

A remark on this clone: The same CDR3 also results from other DNA sequences found in this sample. V gene TRBV29-1 combines with J gene TRBJ2-1, with D unclear. The CDR3 extends over 11 amino acids. Germline V gives CDR1 SQVTM, CDR2 ANQGSEA. Trimming stripped 2 bases from V and 4 bases from J, with 3 bases between. CDR3 sequence (DNA): TGCAGCGTTGAACCGTACAATGAGCAGTTCTTC. It is translated as CSVEPYNEQFF.

The J gene is TRBJ2-2, the V gene TRBV5-1, with TRBD1 as a possible D gene (7 bases). The CDR3 totals 16 residues. Deletions cut 4 bases from V and 0 bases from J, with 13 bases between. The germline CDR1 and CDR2 sequences are SGHRS and YFSETQ. The CDR3 DNA sequence: TGCGCCAGCAGCCCCAGGGGGACTCCGAACACCGGGGAGCTGTTTTTT. Translating it yields CASSPRGTPNTGELFF.

J is TRBJ1-1 and V is TRBV6-6; D is possibly TRBD1 (6 bases). V was trimmed by 11 bases and J by 1 base, leaving 14 bases between them. CDR3 length equals 13 residues. The germline V gene encodes CDR1 MNHNY and CDR2 SVGAGI (reference sequence). CDR3 region: CASQRQENTEAFF. In DNA form, the CDR3 reads TGTGCCTCCCAGCGACAGGAGAACACTGAAGCTTTCTTT.